Listed below are T cell receptor beta chains from one sample, sequenced in a study of blood T cells in healthy people across ages. One entry per CDR3 protein, called by TCRdb with MiXCR from the 5' RACE reads. The profile covers some 1,500,000 distinct CDR3 sequences, with under 55% appearing a single time and just over 4% taken by the ten largest. Sequences were obtained from blood. These receptors were taken from a woman aged 18 to 35 in good health. Both conserved end residues are part of each CDR3. A D gene is named only where the DNA matches it firmly. Only part of the rows carry a size: once, few, many, or a class if the clone is expanded.

.,15,.,TRBV6-6,TRBJ2-1,CASSYVAGSHNEQFF,TGTGCCAGCAGTTACGTGGCAGGGAGCCACAATGAGCAGTTCTTC
.,14,TRBD1,TRBV2,TRBJ1-1,CASRGDRRNTEAFF,TGTGCCAGCAGGGGGGACAGGAGGAACACTGAAGCTTTCTTT
few,15,.,TRBV7-9,TRBJ2-4,CASSFSTVAKNIQYF,TGTGCCAGCAGCTTCTCTACCGTAGCCAAAAACATTCAGTACTTC
.,16,TRBD2,TRBV7-2,TRBJ2-3,CASSSKLAGGVDTQYF,TGTGCCAGCAGCTCCAAACTAGCGGGAGGTGTAGATACGCAGTATTTT
.,13,.,TRBV7-8,TRBJ1-2,CASSKGPDYGYTF,TGTGCCAGCAGTAAGGGGCCGGACTATGGCTACACCTTC
.,14,TRBD2,TRBV20-1,TRBJ2-1,CSARRTSLNNEQFF,TGCAGTGCCCGGAGGACTAGCCTAAACAATGAGCAGTTCTTC
.,13,.,TRBV20-1,TRBJ1-5,CSARGHSNQPQHF,TGCAGTGCTAGGGGACACAGCAATCAGCCCCAGCATTTT
.,15,.,TRBV6-1,TRBJ1-4,CASSENTATNEKLFF,TGTGCCAGCAGTGAAAACACCGCAACTAATGAAAAATTGTTTTTT
.,15,.,TRBV12-5,TRBJ1-5,CASGLGTHNNQPQHF,TGTGCTAGTGGTTTGGGGACCCACAACAATCAGCCCCAGCATTTT
few,13,.,TRBV7-9,TRBJ2-1,CASSLNHYNEQFF,TGTGCCAGCAGCCTGAACCACTACAATGAGCAGTTCTTC
few,15,TRBD2,TRBV7-2,TRBJ2-1,CASSDPGLAVHEQFF,TGTGCCAGCAGCGATCCGGGACTAGCAGTCCATGAGCAGTTCTTC
.,14,.,TRBV4-1,TRBJ2-7,CASSQVIVFGEQYF,TGCGCCAGCAGCCAAGTCATAGTGTTCGGTGAGCAGTACTTC
few,14,.,TRBV19,TRBJ2-3,CATSSSPSTDTQYF,TGTGCGACCAGCTCTAGCCCTAGCACAGATACGCAGTATTTT
many,13,.,TRBV20-1,TRBJ1-2,CSARDPATYGYTF,TGCAGTGCTAGAGATCCAGCAACATATGGCTACACCTTC
.,15,.,TRBV11-2,TRBJ2-1,CASSLWQGFYNEQFF,TGTGCCAGCAGCTTATGGCAGGGGTTCTACAATGAGCAGTTCTTC
few,14,.,TRBV2,TRBJ1-5,CASRPTGGGQPQHF,TGTGCCAGCAGGCCGACAGGAGGAGGACAGCCCCAGCATTTT
.,15,.,TRBV6-5,TRBJ2-7,CASRREGTGYYEQYF,TGTGCCAGCAGGCGTGAGGGTACAGGATACTACGAGCAGTACTTC
.,13,TRBD2,TRBV29-1,TRBJ2-7,CSVGLAGGGEQYF,TGCAGCGTTGGATTAGCGGGAGGAGGCGAGCAGTACTTC
.,14,TRBD2,TRBV20-1,TRBJ2-1,CSAAGLADYDEQFF,TGCAGTGCTGCAGGACTAGCGGACTACGATGAGCAGTTCTTC
once,14,TRBD2,TRBV20-1,TRBJ2-2,CSARGLAGVGELFF,TGCAGTGCTCGGGGACTAGCGGGGGTAGGGGAGCTGTTTTTT
few,14,.,TRBV24-1,TRBJ2-5,CATSDSAGGETQYF,TGTGCCACCAGTGACTCGGCAGGTGGCGAGACCCAGTACTTC
few,13,.,TRBV12-3/TRBV12-4,TRBJ2-1,CVSSLGQYNEQFF,TGTGTCAGCAGTTTAGGACAGTACAATGAGCAGTTCTTC
.,17,TRBD1,TRBV6-2/TRBV6-3,TRBJ2-1,CASSSHLRDRGSNEQFF,TGTGCCAGCAGTTCCCACCTTCGGGACAGGGGAAGCAATGAGCAGTTCTTC
.,17,.,TRBV28,TRBJ2-7,CASSLLFPQEGRYEQYF,TGTGCCAGCAGTTTATTATTCCCTCAGGAGGGTCGCTACGAGCAGTACTTC